This T cell receptor (beta chain) was identified in a study of blood T cell repertoires in COVID-19. CDR1 DFQATT and CDR2 SNEGSKA come from the germline V gene (reference sequence). V trimming: 3 bases; J trimming: 4 bases; junction bases outside the gene matches: 6. The CDR3 is 15 residues long. Sequencing was performed with immunoSEQ multiplex PCR; in TCRdb, only in-frame clones are kept and a portion is missing. The sample records 400,000 to 500,000 clones, over 75% being singletons. The sequencing sample was made of PBMCs or T cells enriched from blood (not recorded which). J is TRBJ2-3 and V is TRBV20-1; 11 bases are a match to TRBD1. This sequence was found in a woman aged 18-35 years who had been exposed to COVID-19. The CDR3 spells CSASRTGGKADTQYF. The CDR3 coding sequence is TGCAGTGCTAGTCGGACAGGGGGCAAGGCAGATACGCAGTATTTT.